This T cell receptor (beta chain) was sequenced in a study of sequential checkpoint blockade in melanoma (dated by TCRdb to the late 2010s). Study-level background: In a 1:1 randomization, patients received either first-line nivolumab then ipilimumab (arm A) or ipilimumab then nivolumab (arm B). Maintenance nivolumab came after both trial sequences. DNA from about 99 pretreatment melanoma tumor samples was subjected to TCRbeta immunosequencing. Around 22 patients had matched tumor biopsies taken before treatment and at week 13, after single-agent nivolumab (arm A) or ipilimumab (arm B). The same lesion was the source of 65% to 90% of the matched pre- and post-treatment tumor biopsy pairs.

The paper as a whole reports these results and caveats: The model for predicting response that combines TCR metrics with mutation burden needs to be validated in larger, independent patient cohorts. Among patients in arm A, the nivolumab-first arm, pretreatment tumor TIL clonality was associated with response (P = .04). Within-arm analyses of tumor T-cell fraction were limited by small sample sizes and reduced statistical power. Tumor T-cell fraction and clonality were found to correlate with PD-L1 staining and CD8+ T-cell counts but not with mutational load. Patients with increases in tumor T-cell fraction and clonality by week 13 were approximately 30 times more likely to achieve clinical benefit.

The treatment or condition label here, explained by the study, means: randomized to nivolumab then ipilimumab (arm A) or the reverse (arm B). None of the patients in the trial had previously been given DNA-damaging chemotherapy. CheckMate 064, a randomized, open-label phase II trial of sequential checkpoint blockade, was the source of the samples, all of which came from patients with melanoma. Tumor TCR sequencing used genomic DNA from formalin-fixed paraffin-embedded (FFPE) tissue samples. As to this clone: The clone's antigen remains unknown. Base qualities were left out, and no much larger clone turns up one base away.

TCRbeta CDR3 regions were immunosequenced from genomic DNA with the immunoSEQ Assay. Before high-throughput sequencing, genomic DNA was amplified using bias-controlled multiplex PCR. As for how the authors treated the data: To quantify the absolute abundance of each unique TCRbeta CDR3 region, the sequences were collapsed and filtered. Clonality, defined as 1 minus Pielou's evenness, was calculated using only productive rearrangements. Tumor T-cell fraction was calculated by normalizing TCRbeta template counts to the amount of usable DNA, which was estimated from several housekeeping genes. Clones with significantly greater frequencies in on-treatment versus baseline samples were identified using a previously published method. Here the immuneACCESS table is served through TCRdb, limited to in-frame sequences with V and J called. Missing clones are a known gap in these copies; in checked studies unresolved V genes cover under half, and the rest lacks a known reason. D and trimming come from the DNA, and the V and J calls and clone size come from that table. This sample comprises roughly 2,200 clones, roughly 24% of them detected only once. The top ten clonotypes cover about a fifth of the sample.

The CDR3 runs 14 residues from the cysteine to the phenylalanine. Only the CDR3 DNA is retained, 42 bases long and in frame from the first base. Compared with germline, V lacks 3 bases and J lacks 5 bases; bases without a gene match: 4. CDR1 and CDR2 were assigned from the germline V gene as KGHSH and LQKENI. Here the sequenced sample was tumor tissue (inferred from file names), taken from a patient given nivolumab and ipilimumab in sequence. The sequence joins TRBV18 to TRBJ2-7; 10 central nucleotides agree with TRBD1. The TCR was taken from a human donor with melanoma. Here is the DNA: TGTGCCAGCTCACCCGGACAGGGGGGCCACGAGCAGTACTTC. It translates to CASSPGQGGHEQYF.